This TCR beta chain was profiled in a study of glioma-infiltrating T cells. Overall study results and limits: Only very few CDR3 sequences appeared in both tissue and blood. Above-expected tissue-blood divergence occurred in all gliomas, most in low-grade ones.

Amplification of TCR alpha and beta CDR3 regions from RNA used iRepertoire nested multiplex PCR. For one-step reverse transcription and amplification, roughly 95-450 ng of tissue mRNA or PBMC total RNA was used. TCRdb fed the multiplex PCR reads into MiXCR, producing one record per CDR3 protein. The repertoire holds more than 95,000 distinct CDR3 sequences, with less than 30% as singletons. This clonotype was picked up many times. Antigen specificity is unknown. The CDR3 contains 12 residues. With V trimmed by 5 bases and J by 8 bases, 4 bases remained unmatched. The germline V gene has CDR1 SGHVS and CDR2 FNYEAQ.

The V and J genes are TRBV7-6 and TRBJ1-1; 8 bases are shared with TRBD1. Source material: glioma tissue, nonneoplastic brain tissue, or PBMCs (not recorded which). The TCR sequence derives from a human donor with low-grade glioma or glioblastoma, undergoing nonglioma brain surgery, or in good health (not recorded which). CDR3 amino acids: CASSLGQGEAFF. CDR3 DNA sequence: TGTGCCAGCAGCCTCGGACAGGGCGAAGCTTTCTTT.